Each of the 4 T cell receptor beta chains below was sequenced from the same sample in a study of cytomegalovirus exposure and HLA in healthy donors. TCRdb keeps only in-frame clones here, not all; method: immunoSEQ multiplex PCR. The data hold 100,000 to 120,000 clones, with under 97% observed a single time. Specimen: PBMCs. The receptors originated from a woman aged 18-30 years in good health and CMV-seronegative.

The chain recombines TRBV2 with TRBJ1-5, with TRBD1 matching over 8 bases. The V gene's germline CDR1 is SNHLY and CDR2 FYNNEI. The CDR3 spans 13 residues. V lost 6 bases and J lost 6; bases outside the gene matches: 4. The chain's CDR3 is CASRQGAGQPQHF. The CDR3 nucleotides read TGTGCCAGCAGGCAGGGGGCGGGTCAGCCCCAGCATTTT.

The chain couples TRBV11-1 to TRBJ2-2; 7 positions agree with TRBD1. This CDR3 has 15 residues. Trimming took 3 bases from V and 1 from J; bases not matched to a gene: 2. Germline CDR1 is SGHAT and CDR2 is FQDESV (reference sequence). DNA for the CDR3: TGTGCCAGCAGCTTGAGGACAGGGAACACCGGGGAGCTGTTTTTT. Amino acid sequence: CASSLRTGNTGELFF. Using reference TRBV11-1 and TRBJ2-2 for the parts outside the CDR3, the full variable domain is EAEVAQSPRYKITEKSQAVAFWCDPISGHATLYWYRQILGQGPELLVQFQDESVVDDSQLPKDRFSAERLKGVDSTLKIQPAELGDSAMYLCASSLRTGNTGELFFGEGSRLTVL.

V is TRBV30 and J is TRBJ1-1; 7 nucleotides line up with TRBD1. The CDR3 covers 18 residues. Germline loops: CDR1 GTSNPN, CDR2 SVGIG (reference sequence). The trim removed 0 bases at V and 4 bases at J, leaving 17 bases unmatched. CDR3 DNA sequence: TGTGCCTGGAGTGTAAGGGTTATAGCTACAGGGGTGGGCACTGAAGCTTTCTTT. It codes for CAWSVRVIATGVGTEAFF.

The gene calls are TRBV6-6 and TRBJ2-1; TRBD2 matches at 10 bases. This CDR3 spans 16 amino acids. The germline CDR1 and CDR2 sequences are MNHNY and SVGAGI (reference sequence). J was trimmed by 4 bases and V by 6 bases; bases with no gene match: 9. The CDR3 protein is CASSRVAGGPYNEQFF. The CDR3, as DNA: TGTGCCAGCAGCAGAGTAGCGGGGGGTCCGTACAATGAGCAGTTCTTC.